This paragraph reports one T cell receptor beta chain. This clone showed up just once. The clone's antigen remains unknown. Per-base qualities were not stored, and no clone one base away is much larger. The donors were healthy, HIV-negative adults who had no recently reported acute infections or vaccinations. Only Caucasian adults living in Nashville, Tennessee, USA were represented among the donors. CD4+ T cells were enriched through magnetic negative selection, after which naive cells were positively selected on CD45RA and the remaining negative fraction served as the memory subset. After blood collection by leukapheresis, PBMCs were isolated using Ficoll-Histopaque density gradient centrifugation and then cryopreserved in the vapor phase of liquid nitrogen. Purity and quantity of every magnetically sorted T cell population were checked by analytical flow cytometry. Each sorted fraction had its genomic DNA isolated and then quantified by UV absorbance on a Nanodrop 2000c.

This entry belongs to a study of shared clonotypes between healthy human individuals (dated by TCRdb to about 2020). Looking at the study overall: The cohort comprised a couple of women and a few men aged 18 to 49 years. Per donor, three plates each were used for CD4 naive and CD4 memory, two for CD8 naive, and one for CD8 memory. The study deeply sequenced blood TCR repertoires of about five healthy adults to estimate repertoire size and the extent of clonotype sharing between individuals. Different laboratories and diverse techniques were used to prepare libraries and sequence TCR repertoires, to increase sequencing depth and limit assay-specific biases. Each donor's leukapheresis produced roughly between roughly 0.94 and 9.5 billion PBMCs.

The CDR3, cysteine through phenylalanine, is 16 amino acids long. Here the CDR3 DNA is all that survives: 48 bases in frame from base 1. CDR1 MDHEN and CDR2 SYDVKM are derived from the germline V gene. V lost 7 bases and J lost 4 bases, and the count of bases not matched to a germline gene is 16. The study at large found these results: Pairwise subsampling led to the expectation that sequencing depth would affect the degree of clonotype sharing among donors. Sampling was restricted to blood, and TCR repertoires in tissue are likely to differ from TCR repertoires in blood. Sharing across a handful of donors was observed for roughly 5% of naive CD4, over 3% of naive CD8, roughly 2.3% of memory CD4, and 0.4% of memory CD8 clonotypes. Naive subsets generally had larger estimated clonotype richness than memory subsets did. Higher generation probabilities were observed for clonotypes shared by all four sorted-subset donors than for non-shared clonotypes. The genetic and exposure-history diversity represented was limited by the small number of donors. Rarefaction of sorted-subset datasets indicated incomplete sequencing despite the large sequencing depth.

Using the deep immunoSEQ assay, TCR CDR3 regions were amplified from genomic DNA by multiplex PCR. Extracted genomic DNA from each cell subset was distributed evenly across all wells of several immunoSEQ 96-well plates, and each plate was treated as a replicate. For sorted subsets, 200 to 250 ng of genomic DNA, equivalent to some 30,000 T cell genomes, went into each replicate PCR. The purified libraries were quantified using a Qubit 3.0 fluorometer, sized with a Bioanalyzer 2100, and then quantified again using the KAPA Library Quantification kit. Each immunoSEQ 96-well plate was sequenced on its own single-read 150-cycle Illumina NextSeq 550 flow cell. In the authors' own workflow: Because only junctional sequences without quality scores were contained in the immunoSEQ output, filtering matching that applied to full-length reads could not be performed. Sequences were annotated with PyIR, a Python wrapper for IgBLAST v1.9, using IMGT germline references to assign V/J genes and CDR3. Reads were filtered out if the reads had weak V/J assignments (E-value above 1e-6), no CDR3, stop codons, out-of-frame junctions, or ambiguous translated residues. V3J clonotypes were defined by identical inferred V gene, J gene, and CDR3 amino acid sequence. To compute the percentage overlap between repertoires, the number of shared unique clonotypes was divided by the size of the smaller repertoire. RTK rarefaction, the Chao1 estimator, and Recon v2.1 estimates of unobserved clonotypes were used to assess repertoire richness. Generation probabilities for all TCRbeta clonotypes obtained by the gDNA method from a handful of donors were computed using OLGA. This is the immuneACCESS table as TCRdb keeps it, with only in-frame sequences that have V and J called. A part of the clones is gone; compared with another copy, unresolved V genes explain less than half, and the rest is unexplained. The V and J calls and the clone size are those of that table, but D and trimming were determined from the DNA. The sample table records roughly 1,000,000 clones; around 82% of these occur just once. The ten largest clones take up approximately 0.5% of the sample.

The chain is made from TRBV28 and TRBJ2-7; 7 bases in the junction line up with TRBD1. Sequences were obtained from memory CD4+ T cells from PBMCs. Taken with the paper, the label for cell subset or site translates to: CD45RA-negative fraction. This sequence originates from a man aged 18-30 years in good health. Some clones in this sample may be carry-over from other donors' samples. At the DNA level, the sequence is TGTGCCAGCACCGATCCGGGACAGCGCCGCCTTTACGAGCAGTACTTC. It translates to CASTDPGQRRLYEQYF.